The 16 T cell receptor beta chains given below trace back to one sample, sequenced in a study of identifying expanded T cells in peripheral blood. Repertoires were generated with immunoSEQ multiplex PCR, while TCRdb's copy carries only in-frame clones and drops some. The sample contains under 130,000 clones, 80% to 90% of which appear only once. The sequenced sample consisted of blood. These receptors all stem from a person aged 18 to 75 in good health.

This rearrangement joins TRBV18 to TRBJ1-2; perhaps TRBD1 as D (6 bases). Germline-derived CDR1 and CDR2 are KGHSH and LQKENI. The CDR3 consists of 15 residues. The V gene lost 0 bases and the J gene lost 7 bases, with 15 bases spanning the gap. CDR3 amino acids: CASSPPGGRESGYTF. The CDR3 DNA follows: TGTGCCAGCTCACCACCGGGGGGGCGCGAGAGTGGCTACACCTTC.

The V call is TRBV6-6, the J call TRBJ2-7; a possible D gene is TRBD2 (5 bases). The V end was cut by 6 bases, the J end by 2 bases, with 14 bases between. This CDR3 is built from 14 residues. Germline V gene sequence: CDR1 MNHNY, CDR2 SVGAGI (reference sequence). The chain's CDR3 is CASRDSVRTYEQYF. The CDR3 DNA follows: TGTGCCAGCAGGGACTCCGTCCGAACCTACGAGCAGTACTTC.

The chain has TRBV19 and TRBJ1-4, with D unresolved. Looked up from germline, CDR1 is LNHDA and CDR2 is SQIVND (reference sequence). The CDR3 runs to 13 residues. Between the trimmed V and J ends, which lost 7 bases and 0 bases, there was a span of 6 bases. CDR3 protein: CASKATTNEKLFF. In DNA form, the CDR3 reads TGTGCCAGTAAGGCAACAACTAATGAAAAACTGTTTTTT.

This clone came up once. The chain is built from TRBV5-1 and TRBJ2-7, with D unclear. Germline V lookup: CDR1 SGHRS, CDR2 YFSETQ. Trimming cost V 0 bases and J 1 base, with 8 bases left between them. This CDR3 comprises 14 residues. CDR3 sequence reads: CASSLDLNSYEQYF. Here the CDR3 DNA reads TGCGCCAGCAGCTTGGATCTAAATTCCTACGAGCAGTACTTC.

This clone came up once. J is TRBJ2-1 and V is TRBV7-2, with a weak D call TRBD1 (5 bases). V was clipped by 4 bases and J by 9 bases, with 13 bases between them. The V gene's germline CDR1 is SGHTA and CDR2 FQGNSA. CDR3 length equals 13 residues. The CDR3 nucleotides are TGTGCCAGCAGCTACTCAGGGTTCAGTGAGCAGTTCTTC. This gives the protein CASSYSGFSEQFF.

CDR3 bases: TGCGCCAGCAGCCTGGGGGACCACACCGGGGAGCTGTTTTTT. Amino acid sequence: CASSLGDHTGELFF. The chain combines TRBV4-1 with TRBJ2-2, with D perhaps being TRBD1 or TRBD2 (5 bases each). The CDR3 sequence is 14 residues long. Germline values: CDR1 MGHRA, CDR2 YSYEKL. V lost 4 bases, J lost 3 bases, and 9 bases lay in between.

J is TRBJ1-5 and V is TRBV7-2; 9 nucleotides align to TRBD1. The CDR3 length is 12 residues. J lost 11 bases, V lost 5 bases, and 4 bases had no gene match. CDR1 SGHTA and CDR2 FQGNSA come from the germline V gene. CDR3 nucleotides: TGTGCCAGCAGCCCCCGACAGGGGGCCCAGCATTTT. Translating gives CASSPRQGAQHF.

The chain recombines TRBV7-6 with TRBJ1-6; D ambiguous. The CDR3 is made up of 13 amino acids. Looked up from germline, CDR1 is SGHVS and CDR2 is FNYEAQ. The V and J ends lost 5 bases and 4 bases respectively, with 6 bases between them. The CDR3 protein is CASSPEYNSPLHF. CDR3 nucleotide sequence: TGTGCCAGCAGCCCTGAGTATAATTCACCCCTCCACTTT.

The CDR3 coding sequence is TGTGCCAGCTCACCGGGACCCGGCATTGGACAGGGACAAGAGACCCAGTACTTC. Protein product: CASSPGPGIGQGQETQYF. The J gene is TRBJ2-5, the V gene TRBV18; 8 bases line up with TRBD1. Per the germline V gene, CDR1 is KGHSH and CDR2 is LQKENI. After removal of 3 bases from V and 2 bases from J, the junction contained 14 bases not matched to a gene. This CDR3 is 18 amino acids long.

This chain joins TRBV6-1 and TRBJ1-2; D might be TRBD1 (5 bases). The CDR3 has 16 amino acids. V lost 1 base to trimming and J lost 6 bases, with 18 bases between them. From germline, CDR1 is MNHNS and CDR2 SASEGT. The CDR3 reads CASSEGLGVQGDGYTF. The CDR3 DNA is TGTGCCAGCAGTGAAGGTCTAGGGGTCCAAGGAGATGGCTACACCTTC.

The chain has TRBV9 and TRBJ1-2; 10 bases are shared with TRBD1. The germline gives CDR1 SGDLS, CDR2 YYNGEE. The CDR3 contains 15 residues. The V and J ends lost 3 bases and 4 bases, in that order; junction bases with no gene match: 6. This CDR3 reads CASSGQGAALYGYTF. CDR3 in DNA: TGTGCCAGCAGCGGACAGGGGGCCGCCCTCTATGGCTACACCTTC.

The chain has TRBV14 and TRBJ2-7; 7 bases map to TRBD1. The germline V gene has CDR1 SGHDN and CDR2 FVKESK. J lost 0 bases, V lost 0 bases, and 5 bases had no gene match. CDR3 length: 16 residues. The CDR3 here is CASSQDEQGSSYEQYF. The CDR3 DNA reads as TGTGCCAGCAGCCAAGATGAACAGGGGAGCTCCTACGAGCAGTACTTC.

The chain uses TRBV27 and TRBJ2-7, with 7 nucleotides matching TRBD1. V lost 4 bases and J lost 0; bases outside the gene matches: 3. Germline values: CDR1 MNHEY, CDR2 SMNVEV (reference sequence). The CDR3 loop spans 14 amino acids. The CDR3 region is CASSSTGSSYEQYF. The DNA of the CDR3 is TGTGCCAGCAGTTCGACAGGGAGCTCCTACGAGCAGTACTTC.

V gene TRBV15 combines with J gene TRBJ1-4; D not resolved. Germline CDR1 and CDR2: LNHNV and YYDKDF (reference sequence). V lost 0 bases and J lost 5, with 7 bases in between. This CDR3 has 14 amino acids. The CDR3 sequence: CATSRDGRNEKLFF. CDR3 nucleotide sequence: TGTGCCACCAGCAGAGATGGAAGAAATGAAAAACTGTTTTTT.

CDR3 region: CSVGSGGDTQYF. CDR3 nucleotides: TGCAGCGTCGGAAGTGGGGGTGATACGCAGTATTTT. V and J are TRBV29-1 and TRBJ2-3; D could derive from TRBD1 or TRBD2 (5 bases each). Germline-derived CDR1 and CDR2 are SQVTM and ANQGSEA. The CDR3 spans 12 residues. Deletions cut 6 bases from V and 6 bases from J, with 13 bases between.

J is TRBJ1-2 and V is TRBV5-1, with 9 bases that match TRBD1. V was clipped by 0 bases and J by 8 bases; unmatched bases: 5. The germline V gene encodes CDR1 SGHRS and CDR2 YFSETQ. This CDR3 comprises 14 residues. The chain's CDR3 is CASSLAGQGEGYTF. CDR3 sequence (DNA): TGCGCCAGCAGCTTGGCGGGACAGGGAGAAGGCTACACCTTC.